The entry below describes one TCR beta chain. Its antigen is as yet unknown. The sample comes from a study of CD8+ T cells in alopecia areata. Using a FACSAria, the CD4+ and CD8+ T cells were sorted from the PBMCs. After isolation, RNA underwent reverse transcription to generate cDNA as the sequencing template. TCRdb's copy holds only in-frame clones and misses some; the assay was immunoSEQ multiplex PCR. The table lists 150,000 or so clones, around 54% of them singletons, with around 4.8% in the top ten. Study findings and constraints: Scalp samples also yield sequences of resident alphabeta T cells from normal skin. The study found higher clonality in lesional than normal scalp, especially in alopecia totalis/universalis.

Germline-derived CDR1 and CDR2 are MDHEN and SYDVKM. V lost 6 bases, J lost 9 bases, and 8 bases stayed unmatched. This CDR3 spans 13 amino acids. Sequenced input: CD4+ T cells sorted from blood. The V call is TRBV28, the J call TRBJ2-7; 10 bases are shared with TRBD2. The clonotype originates from a human donor in good health. The CDR3 spells CASSPGLATWQYF. The DNA for the CDR3 is TGTGCCAGCAGCCCGGGACTAGCGACCTGGCAGTACTTC.